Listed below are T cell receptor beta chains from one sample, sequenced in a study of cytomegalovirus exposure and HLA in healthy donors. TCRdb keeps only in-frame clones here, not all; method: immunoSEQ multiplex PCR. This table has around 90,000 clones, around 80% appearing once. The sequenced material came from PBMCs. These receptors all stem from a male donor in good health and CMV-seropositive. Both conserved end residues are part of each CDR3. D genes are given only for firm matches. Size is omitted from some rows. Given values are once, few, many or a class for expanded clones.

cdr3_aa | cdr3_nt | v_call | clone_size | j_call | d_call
CASSYPTGGNQPQHF | TGTGCCAGCAGTTACCCTACAGGGGGAAATCAGCCCCAGCATTTT | TRBV6-6 | - | TRBJ1-5 | TRBD1
CATQQEVWGAFF | TGTGCCACCCAGCAGGAGGTTTGGGGAGCTTTCTTT | TRBV10-3 | - | TRBJ1-1 | -
CSVDFTSTETQYF | TGCAGCGTTGACTTCACTAGCACGGAGACCCAGTACTTC | TRBV29-1 | - | TRBJ2-5 | -
CASSQDWGRDNEQFF | TGCGCCAGCAGCCAAGATTGGGGCAGGGACAATGAGCAGTTCTTC | TRBV4-3 | few | TRBJ2-1 | -
CAWSVYAEAFF | TGTGCCTGGAGTGTTTATGCTGAAGCTTTCTTT | TRBV30 | - | TRBJ1-1 | -
CASSQEVGTDYEQYF | TGCGCCAGCAGCCAAGAAGTTGGGACAGACTACGAGCAGTACTTC | TRBV4-1 | - | TRBJ2-7 | TRBD1
CAISDSLGEQFF | TGTGCCATCAGTGATTCGCTAGGTGAGCAGTTCTTC | TRBV10-3 | - | TRBJ2-1 | -
CASSIERGTSTDTQYF | TGTGCCAGTAGTATAGAGCGGGGAACGAGCACAGATACGCAGTATTTT | TRBV19 | - | TRBJ2-3 | -
CAWRREDTQYF | TGTGCCTGGAGGAGGGAAGATACGCAGTATTTT | TRBV30 | - | TRBJ2-3 | -
CASSYSGRANTEAFF | TGTGCCAGCAGTTACTCGGGGAGGGCGAACACTGAAGCTTTCTTT | TRBV6-5 | - | TRBJ1-1 | -
CASRTGTGELDSPLHF | TGTGCCAGCAGGACCGGGACAGGGGAACTGGATTCACCCCTCCACTTT | TRBV2 | - | TRBJ1-6 | TRBD1
CASSTKPGTPNTEAFF | TGCGCCAGCAGCACAAAGCCGGGGACACCAAACACTGAAGCTTTCTTT | TRBV5-1 | - | TRBJ1-1 | -
CASRNQDSSGNTIYF | TGTGCCAGCAGAAACCAGGACAGCTCTGGAAACACCATATATTTT | TRBV2 | - | TRBJ1-3 | -